Listed here is a single T cell receptor beta chain. This sample was included in a study of blood T cell repertoires in COVID-19. Source study methods: It was from reference gene primer amplification that nucleated cell counts were estimated. Using immunoSEQ multiplex PCR, the repertoire was profiled, and TCRdb retains in-frame clones only, with some absent. Clone size and V and J calls were adopted from that table, with D and trimming inferred from the DNA. This table has tens of thousands of clones, 74% appearing once. The sequence came from a human donor with acute or convalescent COVID-19. The donor label of this sample is uncertain. Sequences were obtained from peripheral blood.

CDR3 sequence: CASNKNPGTSADTQYF. The CDR3 bases are TGTGCCAGCAATAAGAACCCCGGGACTAGCGCAGATACGCAGTATTTT. V is TRBV2 and J is TRBJ2-3; 10 nucleotides agree with TRBD2. The CDR3 contains 16 residues. J gave up 4 bases and V 7 bases, and 11 bases lay outside the gene matches. CDR1 is SNHLY, CDR2 FYNNEI, per germline.